Presented here are 3 T cell receptor beta chains from one specimen sequenced in a study of OX40 agonist ivuxolimab in advanced cancers. Profiling relied on immunoSEQ multiplex PCR, and the TCRdb table lists in-frame clones only, not all of them. Of some 16,000 clones listed, 65% to 80% are singletons. The sequencing used CD4+ or CD8+ T cells sorted from blood, collected in a trial of the OX40 agonist ivuxolimab. The receptors shown here come from an adult with an advanced solid tumor such as melanoma, head and neck, liver or kidney cancer.

The chain has TRBV4-1 and TRBJ2-2, with D hard to call. The germline V and J ends were trimmed by 0 bases and 1 base, with 9 bases remaining between them. Germline V CDR1 and CDR2: MGHRA, YSYEKL. This CDR3 has 16 amino acids. CDR3 in amino acids: CASSQEDGKNTGELFF. The CDR3 DNA reads TGCGCCAGCAGCCAAGAAGATGGTAAGAACACCGGGGAGCTGTTTTTT.

This clone appeared a few times. The DNA of the CDR3 is TGTGCCAGCAGTTACGGTACGGGTCAGCCCCAGCATTTT. Protein: CASSYGTGQPQHF. The chain is built from TRBV6-5 and TRBJ1-5; no clear D. Trimming took off 2 bases at V and 6 bases at J, with 8 bases between the two ends. Germline V gene sequence: CDR1 MNHEY, CDR2 SVGAGI. This CDR3 has 13 residues.

The chain uses TRBV11-2 and TRBJ2-4, with D perhaps matching TRBD1 (5 bases). Germline V gene lookup returns CDR1 SGHAT and CDR2 FQNNGV. The V end lost 3 bases, the J end lost 8 bases, and 11 bases lay between the germline ends. CDR3 length equals 13 residues. In DNA, the CDR3 is TGTGCCAGCAGCTTCGGCCAGGGATACATTCAGTACTTC. Residues: CASSFGQGYIQYF.